The 13 T cell receptor beta chains in this list originate from one sample, sequenced in a study of CD8+CD57+ T cells in acquired aplastic anemia. Individuals selected for sequencing had exhibited CD8+CD57+ cell expansion on flow cytometry. Genomic DNA acted as the template from which TCR beta VDJ combination and CDR3 sequence profiling were carried out. TCRdb processed the reads anew with MiXCR; each CDR3 protein has one entry. The data show roughly 150,000 distinct CDR3 sequences, less than 50% seen once. The specimen sequenced was sorted CD4+, CD8+, or CD8+CD57+ T cells (not recorded which) from PBMCs. The receptors here all came from a human donor with aplastic anemia.

This clonotype was found many times. The rearrangement links TRBV20-1 to TRBJ1-1; D not resolved. The CDR3 is 13 amino acids. The V end was cut by 4 bases, the J end by 7 bases, with 16 bases between. Germline CDR1 and CDR2: DFQATT and SNEGSKA (reference sequence). Here the CDR3 reads CSAKGHRTFEAFF. CDR3 nucleotides: TGCAGTGCTAAAGGGCACCGGACTTTTGAAGCTTTCTTT.

This clonotype was found a few times. The chain links TRBV10-1 to TRBJ2-7; D not certain. CDR3 length: 13 amino acids. CDR1 and CDR2 from the germline V gene are WNHNN and SYGVQD (reference sequence). The CDR3 nucleotides read TGCGCCAACAGTGGAGACCTACACTGCGAGCAGTACGTC. Translated, it gives CANSGDLHCEQYV.

This clonotype was found once. The rearrangement joins TRBV7-8 to TRBJ2-7; 7 bases line up with TRBD1. The V gene's germline CDR1 is SGHVS and CDR2 FQNEAQ. V gave up 5 bases and J gave up 0 bases; unmatched junction bases: 10. The CDR3 has 16 residues. For the CDR3, the DNA is TGTGCCAGCAGCAACCCGACAGGGCTAAGCTCCTACGAGCAGTACGTC. This codes for CASSNPTGLSSYEQYV.

In nucleotides, the CDR3 is TGCAGTGCTAGAGATGGGGGGGACGGGCACACCATATATTTT. Protein sequence: CSARDGGDGHTIYF. V gene TRBV20-1 combines with J gene TRBJ1-3; weak D call: TRBD1 (5 bases). The CDR3 length is 14 residues. Trimming took off 0 bases at V and 8 bases at J, with 14 bases between the two ends. CDR1 DFQATT and CDR2 SNEGSKA come from the germline V gene (reference sequence).

The chain couples TRBV15 to TRBJ2-3; 13 bases fit TRBD2. Germline values: CDR1 LNHNV, CDR2 YYDKDF (reference sequence). Trimming removed 6 bases from V and 2 bases from J; junction bases left unmatched: 5. The CDR3 sequence is 16 residues long. The CDR3 region has the DNA TGTGCCACCAGGCGGACTAGCGGGGGATACACAGATACGCAGTATTTT. This encodes CATRRTSGGYTDTQYF.

This chain links TRBV19 with TRBJ1-2, with TRBD1 matching 8 bases. CDR3 size: 15 residues. Germline CDR1 LNHDA, CDR2 SQIVND (reference sequence). J was trimmed by 3 bases and V by 4 bases; bases with no gene match: 7. The CDR3 region is CASSKRTGSYYGYTF. CDR3 DNA sequence: TGTGCCAGTAGTAAACGGACAGGGAGTTACTATGGCTACACCTTC.

This clonotype was seen at least ten times. The J gene is TRBJ2-1, the V gene TRBV6-1; TRBD1 matches 8 bases. The CDR3 contains 12 residues. Germline CDR1 and CDR2: MNHNS and SASEGT. V gave up 4 bases and J gave up 8 bases; unmatched junction bases: 1. CDR3 DNA sequence: TGTGCCAGCAGTGCACAGGGGGATGAGCAGTTCTTC. It encodes CASSAQGDEQFF.

This clonotype has a count of ten or more. The chain recombines TRBV2 with TRBJ2-5; no reliable D call. Germline CDR1 SNHLY, CDR2 FYNNEI. This CDR3 is built from 12 residues. V was shortened by 8 bases and J by 0 bases, with 7 bases between the two germline ends. This CDR3 is CASGRYQETQYF. The CDR3, as DNA: TGTGCCAGCGGACGGTACCAAGAGACCCAGTACTTC. The full variable domain, its missing parts supplied by reference TRBV2 and TRBJ2-5, is EPEVTQTPSHQVTQMGQEVILRCVPISNHLYFYWYRQILGQKVEFLVSFYNNEISEKSEIFDDQFSVERPDGSNFTLKIRSTKLEDSAMYFCASGRYQETQYFGPGTRLLVL.

The chain is built from TRBV19 and TRBJ2-1; no clear D. The V end was cut by 3 bases, the J end by 3 bases, with 6 bases between. The CDR3 is 13 residues long. CDR1 LNHDA and CDR2 SQIVND come from the germline V gene (reference sequence). The CDR3 DNA follows: TGTGCCAGTAGTATGCTCCTCTACAATGAGCAGTTCTTC. Translating gives CASSMLLYNEQFF.

By proportion, this clonotype is medium-sized. V usage is TRBV20-1 and J usage is TRBJ2-1; 9 positions match TRBD1. This CDR3 has 14 amino acids. The V and J ends lost 5 bases and 6 bases, in that order; junction bases with no gene match: 8. Germline CDR1 reads DFQATT; CDR2 reads SNEGSKA (reference sequence). CDR3 coding DNA: TGCAGTGCTCCGACCGGGACAGGGACCAATGAGCAGTTCTTC. It encodes CSAPTGTGTNEQFF.

The gene calls are TRBV19 and TRBJ1-6, with 8 positions matching TRBD1. CDR1 and CDR2 from the germline V gene are LNHDA and SQIVND (reference sequence). Losses at the gene ends were 4 bases for V and 12 bases for J; bases not matched to a gene: 8. The CDR3 sequence is 14 residues long. The DNA for the CDR3 is TGTGCCAGTAGTACCGGACAGGGCTATCAACCCCTCCACTTT. It is translated as CASSTGQGYQPLHF.

The DNA of the CDR3 is TGTGCCGTCACACGGGGGGGGGGCACAGATACGCAGTATTTT. This codes for CAVTRGGGTDTQYF. This chain joins TRBV10-3 and TRBJ2-3, with 8 bases lining up with TRBD2. CDR1 and CDR2 (germline): ENHRY, SYGVKD. The CDR3 sequence is 14 residues long. V was pared by 11 bases and J by 1 base, with 8 bases of the junction left unmatched.

This chain connects TRBV19 to TRBJ1-5; a possible D gene is TRBD1 (5 bases). Germline CDR1 is LNHDA and CDR2 is SQIVND (reference sequence). The CDR3 has 15 amino acids. Trimming removed 9 bases from V and 2 bases from J, with 17 bases in between. The CDR3 DNA is TGTGCCAGCACCCCCTCGGGGGGGGGCAATCAGCCCCAGCATTTT. This encodes CASTPSGGGNQPQHF.